Sequencing of this TCR beta chain was carried out in a study of blood T cell repertoires in COVID-19. Study background: Acute-phase and convalescent COVID-19 samples originated in the United States, Italy and Spain. T cells, B-cell-depleted T cells, or PBMCs supplied cDNA or gDNA.

This clone was seen a handful of times. Methods used by the authors: Reference gene primer amplification gave estimated nucleated cell counts. The repertoire was sequenced with immunoSEQ multiplex PCR; TCRdb's copy has only in-frame clones and lacks some. V, J and clone size derive from that table, while D and trimming were established from the DNA sequence. The data contain 300,000 or so clones, 85% to 90% of them seen just once; the ten biggest clones take up 3.5% to 4.5%. Sequenced: peripheral blood. The clonotype comes from a middle-aged woman with acute or convalescent COVID-19.

The CDR3 spells CASSLKPTGGSGNTIYF. CDR3 DNA: TGCGCCAGCAGCTTAAAACCTACAGGGGGCTCTGGAAACACCATATATTTT. The chain couples TRBV5-1 to TRBJ1-3, with 8 bases matching TRBD1. CDR3 length: 17 residues. With 2 bases clipped from V and 0 bases from J, the junction kept 7 bases outside the gene matches. In germline, CDR1 is SGHRS, CDR2 YFSETQ.